This T cell receptor beta chain came from a study of T cell repertoires in cytomegalovirus infection. Ten or more counts support this clonotype. TCRdb analysed the reads with MiXCR anew, one entry per CDR3 protein. The data show approximately 500,000 distinct CDR3 sequences, with 16% seen just once and about 24% held by the top ten. With 7 bases removed from V and 0 bases from J, the gap between germline ends came to 3 bases. The CDR3 consists of 12 residues. Germline CDR1 reads MNHNS; CDR2 reads SASEGT. The gene calls are TRBV6-1 and TRBJ2-2; no definite D call. Material for sequencing was CD8+ T cells from PBMCs. This receptor was taken from a human donor in good health (CMV status not recorded). Some clones in this sample may be carry-over from other donors' samples. In DNA form, the CDR3 reads TGTGCCAGCAAAACGAACACCGGGGAGCTGTTTTTT. This encodes CASKTNTGELFF.